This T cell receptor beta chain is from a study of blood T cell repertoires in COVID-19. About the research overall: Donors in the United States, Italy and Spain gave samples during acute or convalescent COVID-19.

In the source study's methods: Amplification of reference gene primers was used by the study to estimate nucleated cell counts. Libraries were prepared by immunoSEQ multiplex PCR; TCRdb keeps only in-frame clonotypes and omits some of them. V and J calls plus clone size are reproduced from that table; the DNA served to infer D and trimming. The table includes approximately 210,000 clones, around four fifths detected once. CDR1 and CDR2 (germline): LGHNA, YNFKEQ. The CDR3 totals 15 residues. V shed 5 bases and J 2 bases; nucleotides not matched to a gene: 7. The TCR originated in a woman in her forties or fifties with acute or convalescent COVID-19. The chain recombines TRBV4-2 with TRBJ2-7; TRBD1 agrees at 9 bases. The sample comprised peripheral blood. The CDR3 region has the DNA TGTGCCAGCAGCGGCGGGGGACAGGGTCCCTACGAGCAGTACTTC. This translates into CASSGGGQGPYEQYF.